The TCR beta chain described here comes from a study of cytomegalovirus exposure and HLA in healthy donors. Background on the study: Of 350 to 400 genotyped donors, 81% grouped in the Caucasian-associated ancestry cluster. Whole-study results and caveats: Excluded were some V segments that proved indistinguishable, including TRBV6-2 and TRBV6-3.

This clone was counted a few times. Its target is unknown. The CDR3 contains 18 residues. With V trimmed by 4 bases and J by 2 bases, 16 bases remained unmatched. Germline V gene data show CDR1 as SGDLS and CDR2 as YYNGEE. 13 Jbeta primers and 60 Vbeta primers were used for the PCR. Method: immunoSEQ multiplex PCR; TCRdb's copy keeps in-frame clones and lacks some. The profile shows about 120,000 clones, 17% of them singletons. The sequence derives from a female donor in good health and CMV-seropositive. Sequenced material: PBMCs. This rearrangement joins TRBV9 to TRBJ2-5; 8 nucleotides agree with TRBD1. This CDR3 reads CASSLTGTGHTIQETQYF. Here the CDR3 DNA reads TGTGCCAGCAGCCTCACCGGGACAGGACATACCATACAAGAGACCCAGTACTTC.